The clone carrying this T cell receptor beta chain was seen at least ten times. The data belong to a study of T cells in Graves' hyperthyroidism and ophthalmopathy. RNA transcripts were the template for amplifying TCR beta CDR3 regions. A set of HTBI primers served as the primers for a first-round RT-PCR of the TCR CDR3. TCRdb itself ran the multiplex PCR reads through MiXCR, one entry per CDR3 protein. This table holds under 350,000 distinct CDR3 sequences, approximately 14% found once. The V gene's germline CDR1 is SGHNT and CDR2 YENEEA. The CDR3 extends over 16 amino acids. V was pared by 1 base and J by 5 bases, with 5 bases of the junction left unmatched.

The specimen was blood. V is TRBV11-3 and J is TRBJ2-2; TRBD2 aligns across 9 bases. The clonotype originates from a woman aged 40-49 years with Graves' hyperthyroidism. This CDR3 is CASSLVAGGQTGELFF. DNA of the CDR3: TGTGCCAGCAGCTTAGTGGCGGGAGGGCAAACCGGGGAGCTGTTTTTT.